This T cell receptor beta chain is from a study of T cell changes during pregnancy in multiple sclerosis. Using immunoSEQ multiplex PCR, the repertoire was profiled, and TCRdb retains in-frame clones only, with some absent. The sample comprises roughly 100,000 clones, less than 95% of which are singletons, and about 1.6% rests with the top ten. The germline V gene encodes CDR1 ENHRY and CDR2 SYGVKD. This CDR3 is 13 amino acids long. The trim removed 4 bases at V and 5 bases at J, leaving 4 bases unmatched. The sample in question was peripheral blood, obtained before pregnancy. The source is a female donor with multiple sclerosis, enrolled in a pregnancy study. V and J are TRBV10-3 and TRBJ1-2; 7 nucleotides line up with TRBD1. CDR3 protein: CAISGGQRYGYTF. CDR3 coding DNA: TGTGCCATCAGTGGGGGACAGAGGTATGGCTACACCTTC.